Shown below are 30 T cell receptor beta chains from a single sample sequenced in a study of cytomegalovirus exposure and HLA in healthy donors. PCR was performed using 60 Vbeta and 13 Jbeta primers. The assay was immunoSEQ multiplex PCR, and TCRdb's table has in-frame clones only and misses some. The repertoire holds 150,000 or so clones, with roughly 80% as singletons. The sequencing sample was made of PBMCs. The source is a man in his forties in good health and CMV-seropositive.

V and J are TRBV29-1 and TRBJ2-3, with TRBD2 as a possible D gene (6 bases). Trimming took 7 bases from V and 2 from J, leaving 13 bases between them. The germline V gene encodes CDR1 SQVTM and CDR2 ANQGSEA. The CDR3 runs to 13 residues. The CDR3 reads CSAAGGFTDTQYF. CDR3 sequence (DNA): TGCAGCGCGGCTGGGGGGTTCACAGATACGCAGTATTTT.

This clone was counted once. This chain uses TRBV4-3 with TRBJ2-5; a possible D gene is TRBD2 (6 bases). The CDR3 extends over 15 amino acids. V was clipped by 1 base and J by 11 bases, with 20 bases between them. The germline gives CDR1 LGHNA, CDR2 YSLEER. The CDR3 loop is CASSQGYAASAGQYF. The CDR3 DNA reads TGCGCCAGCAGCCAAGGTTATGCGGCTAGCGCCGGGCAGTACTTC.

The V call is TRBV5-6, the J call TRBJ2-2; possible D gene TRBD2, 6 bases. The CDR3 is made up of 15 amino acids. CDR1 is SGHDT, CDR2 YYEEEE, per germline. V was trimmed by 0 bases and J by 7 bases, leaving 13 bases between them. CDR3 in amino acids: CASSLGRERDGELFF. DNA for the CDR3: TGTGCCAGCAGCTTGGGACGGGAGAGGGACGGGGAGCTGTTTTTT.

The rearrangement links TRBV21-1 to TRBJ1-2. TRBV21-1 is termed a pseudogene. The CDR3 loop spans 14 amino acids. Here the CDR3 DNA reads TGTGCCAGCAAAAAGTGGAGGTCGGGGGAAGGCTACACCTTC. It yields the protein CASKKWRSGEGYTF.

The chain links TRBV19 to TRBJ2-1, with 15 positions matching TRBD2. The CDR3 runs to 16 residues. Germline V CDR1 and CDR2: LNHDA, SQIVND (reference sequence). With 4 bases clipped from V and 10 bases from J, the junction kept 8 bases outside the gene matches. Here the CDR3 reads CASSSRTSGGVREQFF. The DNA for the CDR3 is TGTGCCAGTAGTAGCCGGACTAGCGGGGGGGTGCGGGAGCAGTTCTTC. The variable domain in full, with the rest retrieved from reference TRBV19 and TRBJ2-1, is DGGITQSPKYLFRKEGQNVTLSCEQNLNHDAMYWYRQDPGQGLRLIYYSQIVNDFQKGDIAEGYSVSREKKESFPLTVTSAQKNPTAFYLCASSSRTSGGVREQFFGPGTRLTVL.

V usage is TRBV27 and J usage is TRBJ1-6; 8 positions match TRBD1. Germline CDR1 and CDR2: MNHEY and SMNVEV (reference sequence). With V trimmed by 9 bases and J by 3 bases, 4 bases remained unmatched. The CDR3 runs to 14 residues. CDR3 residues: CASTGTGYNSPLHF. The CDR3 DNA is TGTGCCAGTACCGGGACAGGCTATAATTCACCCCTCCACTTT.

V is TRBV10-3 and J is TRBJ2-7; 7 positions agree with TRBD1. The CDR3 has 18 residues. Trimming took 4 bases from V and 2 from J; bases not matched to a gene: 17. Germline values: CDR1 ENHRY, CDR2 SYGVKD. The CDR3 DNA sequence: TGTGCCATCAGTGTAGGGGTACAGGGGAAGGATGGGGCCTACGAGCAGTACTTC. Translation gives CAISVGVQGKDGAYEQYF.

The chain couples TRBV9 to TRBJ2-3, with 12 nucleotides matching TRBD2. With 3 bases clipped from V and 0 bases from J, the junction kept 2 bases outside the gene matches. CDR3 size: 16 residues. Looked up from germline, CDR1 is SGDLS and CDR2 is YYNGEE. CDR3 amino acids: CASSALAGGSTDTQYF. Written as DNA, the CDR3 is TGTGCCAGCAGCGCCCTAGCGGGAGGGAGCACAGATACGCAGTATTTT. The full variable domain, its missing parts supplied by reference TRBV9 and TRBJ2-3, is DSGVTQTPKHLITATGQRVTLRCSPRSGDLSVYWYQQSLDQGLQFLIQYYNGEERAKGNILERFSAQQFPDLHSELNLSSLELGDSALYFCASSALAGGSTDTQYFGPGTRLTVL.

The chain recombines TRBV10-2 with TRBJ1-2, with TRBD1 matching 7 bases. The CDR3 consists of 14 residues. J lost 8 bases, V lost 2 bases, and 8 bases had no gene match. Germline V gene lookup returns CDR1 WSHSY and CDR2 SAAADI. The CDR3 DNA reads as TGCGCCAGCAGTGAGCAGGGGGGCGTCGGGGGCTACACCTTC. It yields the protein CASSEQGGVGGYTF.

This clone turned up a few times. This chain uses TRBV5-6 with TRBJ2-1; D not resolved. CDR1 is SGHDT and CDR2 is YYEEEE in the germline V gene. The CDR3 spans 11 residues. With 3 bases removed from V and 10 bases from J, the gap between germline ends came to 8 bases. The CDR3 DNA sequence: TGTGCCAGCAGCTCCACTTTAGAGCAGTTCTTC. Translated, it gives CASSSTLEQFF.

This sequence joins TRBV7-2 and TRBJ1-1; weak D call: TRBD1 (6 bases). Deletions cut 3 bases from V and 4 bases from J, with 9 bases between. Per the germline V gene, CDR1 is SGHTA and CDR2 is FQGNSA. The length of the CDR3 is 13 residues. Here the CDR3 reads CASSFRQATEAFF. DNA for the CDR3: TGTGCCAGCAGCTTTCGACAGGCCACTGAAGCTTTCTTT.

CDR3 coding DNA: TGTGCCAGCGTTCCGAGGACAGGTACCGCTAGTAGCACAGATACGCAGTATTTT. It yields the protein CASVPRTGTASSTDTQYF. The chain employs TRBV28 and TRBJ2-3, with 7 bases aligning to TRBD1. The CDR3 sequence is 18 residues long. With 8 bases clipped from V and 0 bases from J, the junction kept 17 bases outside the gene matches. Germline lookup yields CDR1 MDHEN and CDR2 SYDVKM.

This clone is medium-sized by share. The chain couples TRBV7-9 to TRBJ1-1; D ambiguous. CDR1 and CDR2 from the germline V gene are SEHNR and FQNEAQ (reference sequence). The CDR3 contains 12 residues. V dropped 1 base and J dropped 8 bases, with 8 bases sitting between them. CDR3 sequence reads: CASSLEWREAFF. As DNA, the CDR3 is TGTGCCAGCAGCTTAGAGTGGAGGGAAGCTTTCTTT.

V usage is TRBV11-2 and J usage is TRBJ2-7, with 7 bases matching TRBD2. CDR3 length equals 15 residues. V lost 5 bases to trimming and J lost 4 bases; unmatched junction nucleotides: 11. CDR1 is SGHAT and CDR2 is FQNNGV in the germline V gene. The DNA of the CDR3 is TGTGCCAGCAGCCAGTCGCTCGGGGGGTATTACGAGCAGTACTTC. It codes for CASSQSLGGYYEQYF.

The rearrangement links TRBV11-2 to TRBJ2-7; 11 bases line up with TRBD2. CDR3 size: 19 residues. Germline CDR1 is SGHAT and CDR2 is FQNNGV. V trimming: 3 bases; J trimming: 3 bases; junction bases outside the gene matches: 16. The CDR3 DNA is TGTGCCAGCAGCTTCCCTACCGGGACTAGCGGATCGACACACTACGAGCAGTACTTC. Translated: CASSFPTGTSGSTHYEQYF.

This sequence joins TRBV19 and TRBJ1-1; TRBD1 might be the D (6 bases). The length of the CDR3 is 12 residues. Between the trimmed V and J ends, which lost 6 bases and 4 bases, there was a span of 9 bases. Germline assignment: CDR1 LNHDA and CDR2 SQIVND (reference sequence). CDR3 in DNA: TGTGCCAGTAGCCCGACAGGCACTGAAGCTTTCTTT. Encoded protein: CASSPTGTEAFF.

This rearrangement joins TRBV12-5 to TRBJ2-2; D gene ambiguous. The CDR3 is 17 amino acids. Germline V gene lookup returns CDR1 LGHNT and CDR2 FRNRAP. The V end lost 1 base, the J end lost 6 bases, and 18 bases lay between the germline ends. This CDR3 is CASGLGRGSLGAGELFF. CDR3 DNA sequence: TGTGCTAGTGGTTTGGGTAGAGGTTCTCTGGGTGCCGGGGAGCTGTTTTTT.

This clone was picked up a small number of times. CDR3 sequence: CSLLVQGGNEQFF. The DNA of the CDR3 is TGCAGCCTCCTGGTTCAGGGAGGCAATGAGCAGTTCTTC. The chain joins TRBV29-1 to TRBJ2-1, with D perhaps TRBD2 (6 bases). Germline V lookup: CDR1 SQVTM, CDR2 ANQGSEA. V shed 8 bases and J shed 6 bases, with 17 bases lying between them. The length of the CDR3 is 13 residues.

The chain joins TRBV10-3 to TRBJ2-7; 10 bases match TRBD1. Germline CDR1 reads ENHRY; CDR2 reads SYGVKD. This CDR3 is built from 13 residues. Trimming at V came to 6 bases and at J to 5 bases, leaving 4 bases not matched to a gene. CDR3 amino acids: CAIRGDRGDEQYF. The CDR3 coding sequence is TGTGCCATCAGGGGGGACAGGGGAGACGAGCAGTACTTC.

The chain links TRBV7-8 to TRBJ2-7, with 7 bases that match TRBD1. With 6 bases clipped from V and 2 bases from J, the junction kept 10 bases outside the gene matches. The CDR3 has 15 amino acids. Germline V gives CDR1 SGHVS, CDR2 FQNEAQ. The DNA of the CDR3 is TGTGCCAGCAGGAAAAACGGGACAGCGGCCTACGAGCAGTACTTC. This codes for CASRKNGTAAYEQYF. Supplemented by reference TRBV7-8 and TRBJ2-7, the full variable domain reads GAGVSQSPRYKVAKRGQDVALRCDPISGHVSLFWYQQALGQGPEFLTYFQNEAQLDKSGLPSDRFFAERPEGSVSTLKIQRTQQEDSAVYLCASRKNGTAAYEQYFGPGTRLTVT.

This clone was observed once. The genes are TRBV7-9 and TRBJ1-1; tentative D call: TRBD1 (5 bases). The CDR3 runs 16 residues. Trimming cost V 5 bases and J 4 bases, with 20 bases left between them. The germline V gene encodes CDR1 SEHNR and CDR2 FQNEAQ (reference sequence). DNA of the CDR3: TGTGCCAGCAGCCCCTCAGGCGCGGTTCAGGGCACTGAAGCTTTCTTT. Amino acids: CASSPSGAVQGTEAFF.

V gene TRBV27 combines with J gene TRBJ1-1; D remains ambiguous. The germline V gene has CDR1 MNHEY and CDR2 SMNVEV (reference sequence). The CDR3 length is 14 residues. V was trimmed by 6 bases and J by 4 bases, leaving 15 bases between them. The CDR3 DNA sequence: TGTGCCAGCAGACTCTCCCAAGGGAGCACTGAAGCTTTCTTT. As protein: CASRLSQGSTEAFF.

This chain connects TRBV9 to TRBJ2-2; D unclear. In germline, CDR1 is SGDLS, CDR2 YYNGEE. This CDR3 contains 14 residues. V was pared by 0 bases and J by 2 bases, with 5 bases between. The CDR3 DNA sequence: TGTGCCAGCAGCGTAGAGCACAACACCGGGGAGCTGTTTTTT. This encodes CASSVEHNTGELFF.

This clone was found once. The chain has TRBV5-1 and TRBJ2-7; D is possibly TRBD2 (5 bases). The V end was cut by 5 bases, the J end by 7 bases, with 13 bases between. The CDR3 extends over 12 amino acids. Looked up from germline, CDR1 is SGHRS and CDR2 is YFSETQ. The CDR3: CASRYGLDEQYF. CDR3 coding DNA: TGCGCCAGCAGATATGGACTGGATGAGCAGTACTTC.

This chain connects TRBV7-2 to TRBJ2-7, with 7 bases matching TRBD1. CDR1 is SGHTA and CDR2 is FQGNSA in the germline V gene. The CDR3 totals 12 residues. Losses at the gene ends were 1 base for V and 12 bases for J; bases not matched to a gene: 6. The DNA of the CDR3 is TGTGCCAGCAGCTTAGAGACAGGGCGGACGTACTTC. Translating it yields CASSLETGRTYF.

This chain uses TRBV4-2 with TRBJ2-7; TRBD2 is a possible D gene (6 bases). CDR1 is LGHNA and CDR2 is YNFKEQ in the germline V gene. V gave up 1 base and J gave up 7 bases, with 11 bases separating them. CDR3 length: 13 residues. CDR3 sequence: CASSQGRLAEQYF. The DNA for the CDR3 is TGTGCCAGCAGCCAAGGTCGGCTAGCGGAGCAGTACTTC.

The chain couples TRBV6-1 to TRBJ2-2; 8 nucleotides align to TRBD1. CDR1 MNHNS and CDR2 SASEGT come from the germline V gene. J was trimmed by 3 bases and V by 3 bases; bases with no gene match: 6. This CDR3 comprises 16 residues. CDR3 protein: CASSEWDRSYTGELFF. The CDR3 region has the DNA TGTGCCAGCAGTGAGTGGGACAGGTCGTACACCGGGGAGCTGTTTTTT.

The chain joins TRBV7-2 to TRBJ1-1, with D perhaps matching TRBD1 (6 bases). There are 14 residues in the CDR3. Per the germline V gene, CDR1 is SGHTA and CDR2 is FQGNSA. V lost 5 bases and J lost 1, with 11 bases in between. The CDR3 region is CASSPRQENTEAFF. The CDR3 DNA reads TGTGCCAGCAGCCCCCGACAGGAGAACACTGAAGCTTTCTTT.

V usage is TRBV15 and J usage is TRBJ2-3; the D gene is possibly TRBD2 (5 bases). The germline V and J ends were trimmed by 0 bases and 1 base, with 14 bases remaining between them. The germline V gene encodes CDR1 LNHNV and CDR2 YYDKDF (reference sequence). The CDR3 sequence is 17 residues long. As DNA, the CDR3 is TGTGCCACCAGCAGAGATGTCCCTCGGCGGGGCACAGATACGCAGTATTTT. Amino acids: CATSRDVPRRGTDTQYF. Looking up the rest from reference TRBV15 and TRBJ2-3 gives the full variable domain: DAMVIQNPRYQVTQFGKPVTLSCSQTLNHNVMYWYQQKSSQAPKLLFHYYDKDFNNEADTPDNFQSRRPNTSFCFLDIRSPGLGDTAMYLCATSRDVPRRGTDTQYFGPGTRLTVL.

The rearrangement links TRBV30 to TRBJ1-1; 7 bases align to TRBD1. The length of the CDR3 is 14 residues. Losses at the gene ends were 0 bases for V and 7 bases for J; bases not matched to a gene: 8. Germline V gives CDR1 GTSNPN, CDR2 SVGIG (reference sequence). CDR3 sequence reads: CAWSVLGTAYEAFF. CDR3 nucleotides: TGTGCCTGGAGTGTACTAGGGACAGCCTATGAAGCTTTCTTT.